What follows describes a single T cell receptor beta chain. This sample was included in a study of blood T cell repertoires in COVID-19. About the research overall: T cells, B-cell-depleted T cells, or PBMCs supplied cDNA or gDNA.

Patients at the Seattle site were enrolled during active infection and followed longitudinally. Original processing methods: Estimates of nucleated cell counts were drawn from the amplification of reference gene primers. This table comes from immunoSEQ multiplex PCR, and its TCRdb copy is limited to in-frame clones, with some not included. Clone size and V and J calls were adopted from that table, with D and trimming inferred from the DNA. This table holds fewer than 700,000 clones, around 90% found once. CDR1 and CDR2 from the germline V gene are SGHDT and YYEEEE. V was shortened by 1 base and J by 4 bases, with 19 bases between the two germline ends. The CDR3 has 17 amino acids.

The sequence was obtained from a woman aged 45-60 years with COVID-19, enrolled during active disease. The V gene is TRBV5-6, the J gene TRBJ2-3, with D possibly matching TRBD2 (7 bases). What was sequenced was peripheral blood. Written as DNA, the CDR3 is TGTGCCAGCAGCTTGAGCTATGCGGGGGCCGGATCAGATACGCAGTATTTT. Its translation: CASSLSYAGAGSDTQYF.